Listed below are T cell receptor beta chains from one sample, sequenced in a study of shared clonotypes between healthy human individuals. Sequencing was performed with immunoSEQ multiplex PCR; in TCRdb, only in-frame clones are kept and a portion is missing. Of 600,000 to 750,000 clones listed, around 91% are singletons. The sequenced sample consisted of memory CD8+ T cells from PBMCs. The receptors derive from a man between 18 and 29 years old in good health. Some clones in this sample may be carry-over from other donors' samples. Each CDR3 is given with its conserved first and last residue. Each record gives: CDR3 DNA, CDR3 protein, V gene, J gene, clone size, D gene. A D gene is named only where the DNA matches it firmly. The listing skips clone size in some rows; elsewhere it reads once, few, many or a size class.

CDR3 DNA: TGTGCCAGCAGTTATTGGCAGGACTCCAATCAGCCCCAGCATTTT; CDR3 protein: CASSYWQDSNQPQHF; V gene: TRBV6-6; J gene: TRBJ1-5; clone size: NA; D gene: NA
CDR3 DNA: TGTGCCAGCAGTTTCACCGGACTTCCTGCAGAGCAGTACTTC; CDR3 protein: CASSFTGLPAEQYF; V gene: TRBV27; J gene: TRBJ2-7; clone size: NA; D gene: NA
CDR3 DNA: TGTGCCAGCAGTTTACCAAGACTAGCGCCCGGGGAGCTGTTTTTT; CDR3 protein: CASSLPRLAPGELFF; V gene: TRBV28; J gene: TRBJ2-2; clone size: NA; D gene: TRBD2
CDR3 DNA: TGTGCCACCAGCAGCGGGACGGGACTTGGACACAATGAGCAGTTCTTC; CDR3 protein: CATSSGTGLGHNEQFF; V gene: TRBV15; J gene: TRBJ2-1; clone size: NA; D gene: NA
CDR3 DNA: TGTGCCAGCAGTTTCAGAGAGCAAGAGACCCAGTACTTC; CDR3 protein: CASSFREQETQYF; V gene: TRBV27; J gene: TRBJ2-5; clone size: NA; D gene: NA
CDR3 DNA: TGTGCCAGCAGCGTCACTCAGGGGAGCTATGGCTACACCTTC; CDR3 protein: CASSVTQGSYGYTF; V gene: TRBV9; J gene: TRBJ1-2; clone size: once; D gene: NA
CDR3 DNA: TGTGCCAGCAGCGCAAGCGGGAGCTCCTACAATGAGCAGTTCTTC; CDR3 protein: CASSASGSSYNEQFF; V gene: TRBV7-9; J gene: TRBJ2-1; clone size: once; D gene: TRBD2
CDR3 DNA: TGCGCCAGCAGCCCTACGTCCCGAGGGAGAGGGGAAAAACTGTTTTTT; CDR3 protein: CASSPTSRGRGEKLFF; V gene: TRBV4-3; J gene: TRBJ1-4; clone size: NA; D gene: NA
CDR3 DNA: TGTGCCAGCAGCGGACCAGGGGGCGCCGGCTATGGCTACACCTTC; CDR3 protein: CASSGPGGAGYGYTF; V gene: TRBV28; J gene: TRBJ1-2; clone size: NA; D gene: TRBD1
CDR3 DNA: TGTGCCAGCAGTTACTTGCGGAATGAGCAGTTCTTC; CDR3 protein: CASSYLRNEQFF; V gene: TRBV6-8; J gene: TRBJ2-1; clone size: NA; D gene: NA
CDR3 DNA: TGTGCCAGCAGCCAAGATCCCGGACAGGGACATTCACCCCTCCACTTT; CDR3 protein: CASSQDPGQGHSPLHF; V gene: TRBV4-2; J gene: TRBJ1-6; clone size: NA; D gene: TRBD1
CDR3 DNA: TGTGCCAGCAGCAAGGACAGGGGGCTTGTAAAACTGTTTTTT; CDR3 protein: CASSKDRGLVKLFF; V gene: TRBV7-9; J gene: TRBJ1-4; clone size: NA; D gene: TRBD1
CDR3 DNA: TGCGCCAGCAGCTTTTCGGGGGGCGGTGGGACTGAAGCTTTCTTT; CDR3 protein: CASSFSGGGGTEAFF; V gene: TRBV5-1; J gene: TRBJ1-1; clone size: NA; D gene: NA
CDR3 DNA: TGTGCCAGCAGCTCGGGACTAGCGGGAGTCTTC; CDR3 protein: CASSSGLAGVF; V gene: TRBV7-6; J gene: TRBJ2-1; clone size: NA; D gene: TRBD2
CDR3 DNA: TGTGCCAGCAGCCAAGGGTGGTACAGGGACAATGAGCAGTTCTTC; CDR3 protein: CASSQGWYRDNEQFF; V gene: TRBV14; J gene: TRBJ2-1; clone size: once; D gene: NA
CDR3 DNA: TGTGCCATCAGTGAGCCTGGGGGGAGCTACGAGCAGTACTTC; CDR3 protein: CAISEPGGSYEQYF; V gene: TRBV10-3; J gene: TRBJ2-7; clone size: NA; D gene: NA
CDR3 DNA: TGTGCCAGCAGTTTGCGAACAGGGTACACTGAAGCTTTCTTT; CDR3 protein: CASSLRTGYTEAFF; V gene: TRBV27; J gene: TRBJ1-1; clone size: NA; D gene: NA
CDR3 DNA: TGCGCCAGCAGCCAACGTACGGGGCTGATGAACACTGAAGCTTTCTTT; CDR3 protein: CASSQRTGLMNTEAFF; V gene: TRBV5-1; J gene: TRBJ1-1; clone size: NA; D gene: NA
CDR3 DNA: TGTGCCAGCAGTTTATTCCGGACAGGAAATTTCAATGAGCAGTTCTTC; CDR3 protein: CASSLFRTGNFNEQFF; V gene: TRBV27; J gene: TRBJ2-1; clone size: once; D gene: TRBD1
CDR3 DNA: TGTGCCAGCAGTAGGCTGCGGACAGATACGCAGTATTTT; CDR3 protein: CASSRLRTDTQYF; V gene: TRBV27; J gene: TRBJ2-3; clone size: NA; D gene: NA
CDR3 DNA: TGTGCCAGCAGCGTGCGACTAGCGGGAGGGTACAATGAGCAGTTCTTC; CDR3 protein: CASSVRLAGGYNEQFF; V gene: TRBV9; J gene: TRBJ2-1; clone size: NA; D gene: TRBD2
CDR3 DNA: TGTGCCAGCAGCCCGGCGGGGTACACTGAAGCTTTCTTT; CDR3 protein: CASSPAGYTEAFF; V gene: TRBV5-6; J gene: TRBJ1-1; clone size: NA; D gene: NA
CDR3 DNA: TGTGCCAGCAGCTTAGGGGCCAACGTCCTGACTTTC; CDR3 protein: CASSLGANVLTF; V gene: TRBV7-9; J gene: TRBJ2-6; clone size: NA; D gene: NA
CDR3 DNA: TGCGCCAGCAGCCAAGTGAGGAACCCTTACAATGAGCAGTTCTTC; CDR3 protein: CASSQVRNPYNEQFF; V gene: TRBV4-1; J gene: TRBJ2-1; clone size: NA; D gene: NA
CDR3 DNA: TGTGCCAGCAGCCCTAGGTATTCTGTACAGGGGTCGAACACTGAAGCTTTCTTT; CDR3 protein: CASSPRYSVQGSNTEAFF; V gene: TRBV11-2; J gene: TRBJ1-1; clone size: once; D gene: TRBD1
CDR3 DNA: TGTGCCATCAGGAGCGGGACAGGGGGATCTTTTAACTATGGCTACACCTTC; CDR3 protein: CAIRSGTGGSFNYGYTF; V gene: TRBV10-3; J gene: TRBJ1-2; clone size: NA; D gene: TRBD1
CDR3 DNA: TGTGCCAGCAGCTTAGGGACAGGCTATGGCTACACCTTC; CDR3 protein: CASSLGTGYGYTF; V gene: TRBV7-9; J gene: TRBJ1-2; clone size: NA; D gene: TRBD1
CDR3 DNA: TGTGCCAGCAGCCCCGGAACCTACGAGCAGTACTTC; CDR3 protein: CASSPGTYEQYF; V gene: TRBV7-9; J gene: TRBJ2-7; clone size: few; D gene: NA
CDR3 DNA: TGTGCCTGGAGTGTCCAGGGGGGGAATTCACCCCTCCACTTT; CDR3 protein: CAWSVQGGNSPLHF; V gene: TRBV30; J gene: TRBJ1-6; clone size: NA; D gene: TRBD1